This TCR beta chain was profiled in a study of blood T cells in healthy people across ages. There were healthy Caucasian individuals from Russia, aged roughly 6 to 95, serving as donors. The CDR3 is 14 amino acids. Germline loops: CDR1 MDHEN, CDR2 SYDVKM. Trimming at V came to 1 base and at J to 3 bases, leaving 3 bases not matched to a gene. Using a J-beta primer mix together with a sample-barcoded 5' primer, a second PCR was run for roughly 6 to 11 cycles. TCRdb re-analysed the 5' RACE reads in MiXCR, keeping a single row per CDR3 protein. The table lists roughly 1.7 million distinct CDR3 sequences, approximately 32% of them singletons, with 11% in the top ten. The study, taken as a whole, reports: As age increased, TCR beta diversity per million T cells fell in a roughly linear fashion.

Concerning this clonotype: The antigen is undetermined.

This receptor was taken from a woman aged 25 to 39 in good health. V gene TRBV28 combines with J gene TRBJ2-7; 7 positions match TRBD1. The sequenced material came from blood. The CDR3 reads CASSLSTGDYEQYF. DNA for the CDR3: TGTGCCAGCAGTTTATCTACAGGGGACTACGAGCAGTACTTC.